This TCR beta chain comes out of a study of T-cell reconstitution after alpha-beta-depleted transplantation in children. Whole-study results and caveats: At the one-year point after transplant, T-cell counts and TCRbeta diversity were found to come mostly from T cells that had been newly produced. Roughly two months post-transplant, alpha-beta T cells reportedly originated from several hundred graft clones that had expanded. Day-60 TCRbeta diversity that was high in some patients was derived from surviving recipient T cells and thymic progenitors.

Trimming took 6 bases from V and 4 from J, leaving 15 bases between them. Germline CDR1 MNHNS, CDR2 SASEGT. This CDR3 spans 15 amino acids. During its preparation, the TCRbeta library received unique molecular identifiers. From the PCR reads, TCRdb called clonotypes with MiXCR, one entry per CDR3 protein. The sample has hundreds of thousands of distinct CDR3 sequences, roughly 13% seen once. Details on this clonotype: What it recognizes is unknown.

This material consisted of PBMCs, mostly from graft donor cells, taken 360 days after TCRalphabeta/CD19-depleted stem cell transplant. The receptor was derived from a male patient younger than 18 who had a stem cell transplant for acute myeloid leukemia, so the T cells may come from the graft donor. The chain links TRBV6-1 to TRBJ1-4; the D gene is possibly TRBD1 (6 bases). DNA of the CDR3: TGTGCCAGCAGGGGGGGGGCCGGGATTAATGAAAAACTGTTTTTT. The encoded protein is CASRGGAGINEKLFF.